One sample yielded the 12 T cell receptor beta chains listed below, sequenced in a study of human T cells and chemical hapten exposure (dated by TCRdb to the early 2020s). The library relied on RACE. Instrument used: NextSeq 500. The public reads were run again by TCRdb, first through fastp at Q25 and then through MiXCR, and only productive beta chains were kept. Each CDR3 protein appears once, grouped with its most common genes and DNA. This sample lists 96,000 or so distinct CDR3 sequences; 9.3% were detected once. Together, the top ten hold just over 2% of the sample. The time point label for this specimen denotes: patch test 2, 6 weeks after DPC sensitization. The sample's treatment or condition label, in plain terms: therapeutic diphenylcyclopropenone sensitization with weekly scalp DPC. The sample in question was whole blood, obtained in connection with sensitization to the hapten diphenylcyclopropenone (DPC). The receptors derive from a woman aged 40-49 years with alopecia areata. Some clones in this sample may be carry-over from other donors' samples.

There are many counts of this clonotype. The genes are TRBV4-3 and TRBJ2-4, with TRBD1 as a possible D gene (5 bases). Per the germline V gene, CDR1 is LGHNA and CDR2 is YSLEER. Trimming took 0 bases from V and 10 from J, leaving 16 bases between them. CDR3 length: 15 residues. The CDR3 reads CASSQDPHRSTIQYF. The CDR3 bases are TGCGCCAGCAGCCAAGATCCGCACAGGTCAACTATTCAGTACTTC.

Many counts were recorded for this clonotype. V and J are TRBV27 and TRBJ1-3; perhaps TRBD1 as D (6 bases). V shed 10 bases and J shed 0 bases, with 13 bases lying between them. Germline loops: CDR1 MNHEY, CDR2 SMNVEV (reference sequence). This CDR3 spans 14 amino acids. The CDR3, as DNA: TGTGCCACCCGGGACATCATCTCTGGAAACACCATATATTTT. It specifies CATRDIISGNTIYF.

This clonotype was seen many times. The rearrangement links TRBV3-1 to TRBJ1-2; 10 bases agree with TRBD1. This CDR3 spans 14 amino acids. Trimming at V came to 4 bases and at J to 8 bases, leaving 7 bases not matched to a gene. Per germline, CDR1 LGHDT and CDR2 YNNKEL (reference sequence). The CDR3 DNA reads TGTGCCAGCAGCCCGTACGGGACAGGGGAAGGCTACACCTTC. Encoded protein: CASSPYGTGEGYTF.

This clonotype was detected ten times or more. V usage is TRBV28 and J usage is TRBJ1-5; D gene ambiguous. The germline V gene has CDR1 MDHEN and CDR2 SYDVKM. V was shortened by 3 bases and J by 6 bases, with 6 bases between the two germline ends. CDR3 length equals 12 residues. The CDR3 region is CASSFRSQPQHF. CDR3 nucleotide sequence: TGTGCCAGCAGTTTTCGAAGTCAGCCCCAGCATTTT.

The chain employs TRBV28 and TRBJ1-1; D is possibly TRBD1 (5 bases). Trimming removed 7 bases at V and 0 bases at J, with 15 bases between. Germline V CDR1 and CDR2: MDHEN, SYDVKM. CDR3 length: 15 residues. CDR3 DNA sequence: TGTGCCAGCAAAGGGGCCCCAGCCCTGAACACTGAAGCTTTCTTT. This codes for CASKGAPALNTEAFF.

This chain uses TRBV4-2 with TRBJ1-2; D is ambiguous. This CDR3 is built from 20 residues. V lost 0 bases to trimming and J lost 1 base, with 24 bases between them. Germline lookup yields CDR1 LGHNA and CDR2 YNFKEQ. CDR3 sequence: CASSQDIRELRKHRNYGYTF. The DNA of the CDR3 is TGTGCCAGCAGCCAAGACATCCGGGAACTGCGCAAACACCGTAACTATGGCTACACCTTC.

The chain couples TRBV7-3 to TRBJ2-1, with 7 positions matching TRBD2. V dropped 6 bases and J dropped 2; count of bases not matched to a gene: 10. Per the germline V gene, CDR1 is SGHTA and CDR2 is FQGTGA. CDR3 length: 16 amino acids. The CDR3 sequence is CASRPQGGSPYNEQFF. The CDR3 nucleotides are TGTGCCAGCAGGCCTCAGGGAGGGAGCCCCTACAATGAGCAGTTCTTC.

This clonotype was observed many times. The V and J genes are TRBV7-9 and TRBJ2-3; 9 positions agree with TRBD1. The CDR3 is made up of 15 amino acids. V shed 5 bases, J shed 2 bases, and the junction held 5 bases outside the gene matches. Germline CDR1 reads SEHNR; CDR2 reads FQNEAQ (reference sequence). DNA of the CDR3: TGTGCCAGCAGCGGGCGACAGGGGGTCACAGATACGCAGTATTTT. It is translated as CASSGRQGVTDTQYF.

This clonotype was found a few times. V gene TRBV7-9 combines with J gene TRBJ2-1; the match to TRBD1 covers 11 bases. The V gene's germline CDR1 is SEHNR and CDR2 FQNEAQ (reference sequence). The CDR3 has 15 residues. The V and J ends lost 0 bases and 10 bases, in that order; junction bases with no gene match: 5. DNA of the CDR3: TGTGCCAGCAGCTTAGCGGGACAGGGGGTCGGGGAGCAGTTCTTC. It is translated as CASSLAGQGVGEQFF.

On this clonotype itself: A much larger clonotype is one base distant, so this may be a read error. The chain employs TRBV27 and TRBJ1-1, with D possibly matching TRBD1 (5 bases). The length of the CDR3 is 14 residues. Deletions cut 8 bases from V and 8 bases from J, with 21 bases between. Germline CDR1 is MNHEY and CDR2 is SMNVEV (reference sequence). The CDR3 loop reads CASRWTLLAVEAFF. CDR3 sequence (DNA): TGTGCCAGCCGCTGGACACTTCTGGCGGTGGAAGCTTTCTTT.

This clonotype has only a few counts. The chain uses TRBV7-6 and TRBJ2-1, with a possible D match to TRBD2 (7 bases). The germline CDR1 and CDR2 sequences are SGHVS and FNYEAQ. The CDR3 is 16 amino acids. Trimming cost V 5 bases and J 6 bases, with 20 bases left between them. The CDR3 here is CASSILQEGGLNEQFF. The CDR3 DNA sequence: TGTGCCAGCAGCATACTACAGGAGGGGGGGCTCAATGAGCAGTTCTTC.

This CDR3 is CASSYVRDPSAYGYTF. As DNA, the CDR3 is TGTGCCAGCAGTTACGTCCGGGACCCCAGTGCCTATGGCTACACCTTC. The V gene is TRBV6-2 or TRBV6-3, the J gene TRBJ1-2; a possible D gene is TRBD1 (5 bases). The CDR3 has 16 residues. The V end was cut by 2 bases, the J end by 4 bases, with 17 bases between. From germline, CDR1 is MNHEY and CDR2 SVGEGT.